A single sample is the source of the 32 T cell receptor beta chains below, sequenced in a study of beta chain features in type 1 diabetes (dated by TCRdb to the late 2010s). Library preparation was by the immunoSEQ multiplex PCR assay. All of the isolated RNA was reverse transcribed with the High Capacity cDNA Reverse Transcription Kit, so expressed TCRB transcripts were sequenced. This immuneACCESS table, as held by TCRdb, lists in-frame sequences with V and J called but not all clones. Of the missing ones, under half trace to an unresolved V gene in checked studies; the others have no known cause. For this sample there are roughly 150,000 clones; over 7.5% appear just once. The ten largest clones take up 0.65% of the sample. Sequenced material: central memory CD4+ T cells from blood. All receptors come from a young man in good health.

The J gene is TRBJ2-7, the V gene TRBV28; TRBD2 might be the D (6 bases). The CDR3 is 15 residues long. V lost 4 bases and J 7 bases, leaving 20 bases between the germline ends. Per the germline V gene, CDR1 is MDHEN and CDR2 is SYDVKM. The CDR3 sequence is CASSYPSRGLSEQYF. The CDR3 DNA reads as TGTGCCAGCAGTTATCCCTCTCGGGGACTGAGTGAGCAGTACTTC.

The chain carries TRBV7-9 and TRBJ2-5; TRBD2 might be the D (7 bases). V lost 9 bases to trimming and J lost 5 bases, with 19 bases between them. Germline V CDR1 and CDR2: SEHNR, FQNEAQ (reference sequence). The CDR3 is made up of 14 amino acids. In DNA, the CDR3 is TGTGCCAGTGGGGGCTCGGGGGGCGGTGAGACCCAGTACTTC. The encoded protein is CASGGSGGGETQYF.

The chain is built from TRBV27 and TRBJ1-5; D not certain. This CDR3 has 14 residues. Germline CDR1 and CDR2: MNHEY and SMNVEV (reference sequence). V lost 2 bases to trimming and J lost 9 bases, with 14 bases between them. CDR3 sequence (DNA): TGTGCCAGCAGTTTAGAGACTGCCCAAGGGCCCCAGCATTTT. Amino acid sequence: CASSLETAQGPQHF.

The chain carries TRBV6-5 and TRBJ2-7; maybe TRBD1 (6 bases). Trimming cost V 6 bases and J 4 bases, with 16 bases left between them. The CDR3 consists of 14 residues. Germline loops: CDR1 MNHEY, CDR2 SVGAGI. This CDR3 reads CASSPYGTIYEQYF. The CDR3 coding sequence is TGTGCCAGCAGCCCCTATGGGACAATATACGAGCAGTACTTC.

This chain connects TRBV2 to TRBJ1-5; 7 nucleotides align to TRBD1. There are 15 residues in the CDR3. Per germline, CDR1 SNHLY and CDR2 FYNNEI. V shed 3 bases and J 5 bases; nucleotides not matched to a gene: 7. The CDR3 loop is CASSEGGQYYQPQHF. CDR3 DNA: TGTGCCAGCAGTGAGGGGGGACAGTACTATCAGCCCCAGCATTTT. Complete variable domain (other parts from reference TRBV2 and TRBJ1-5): EPEVTQTPSHQVTQMGQEVILRCVPISNHLYFYWYRQILGQKVEFLVSFYNNEISEKSEIFDDQFSVERPDGSNFTLKIRSTKLEDSAMYFCASSEGGQYYQPQHFGDGTRLSIL.

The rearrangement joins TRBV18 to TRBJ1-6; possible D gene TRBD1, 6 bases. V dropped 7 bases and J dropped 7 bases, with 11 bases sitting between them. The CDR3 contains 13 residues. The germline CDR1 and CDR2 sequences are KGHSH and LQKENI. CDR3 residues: CASLQGANSPLHF. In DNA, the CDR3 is TGTGCCAGCTTACAGGGCGCCAATTCACCCCTCCACTTT.

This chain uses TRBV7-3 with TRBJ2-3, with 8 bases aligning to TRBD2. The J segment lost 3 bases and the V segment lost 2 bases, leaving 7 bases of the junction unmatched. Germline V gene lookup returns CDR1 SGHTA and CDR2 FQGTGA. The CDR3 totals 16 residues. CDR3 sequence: CASSLLSGGPTDTQYF. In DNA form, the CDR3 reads TGTGCCAGCAGCTTATTAAGCGGGGGTCCGACAGATACGCAGTATTTT.

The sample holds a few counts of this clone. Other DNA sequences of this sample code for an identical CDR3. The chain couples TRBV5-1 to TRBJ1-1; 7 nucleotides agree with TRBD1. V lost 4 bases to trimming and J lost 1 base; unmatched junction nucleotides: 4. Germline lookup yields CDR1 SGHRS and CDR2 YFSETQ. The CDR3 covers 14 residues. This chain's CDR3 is CASSRGTENTEAFF. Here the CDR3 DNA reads TGCGCCAGCAGCCGGGGGACAGAGAACACTGAAGCTTTCTTT. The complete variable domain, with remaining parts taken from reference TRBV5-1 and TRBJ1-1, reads KAGVTQTPRYLIKTRGQQVTLSCSPISGHRSVSWYQQTPGQGLQFLFEYFSETQRNKGNFPGRFSGRQFSNSRSEMNVSTLELGDSALYLCASSRGTENTEAFFGQGTRLTVV.

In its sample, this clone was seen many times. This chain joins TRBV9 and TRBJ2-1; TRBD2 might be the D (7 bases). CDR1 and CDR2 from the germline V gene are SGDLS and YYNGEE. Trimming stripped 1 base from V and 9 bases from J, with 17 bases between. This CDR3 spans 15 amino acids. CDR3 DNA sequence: TGTGCCAGCAGCGTATCGGGGGGCCGAGAGGGTGAGCAGTTCTTC. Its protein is CASSVSGGREGEQFF. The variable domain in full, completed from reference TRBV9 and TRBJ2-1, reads DSGVTQTPKHLITATGQRVTLRCSPRSGDLSVYWYQQSLDQGLQFLIQYYNGEERAKGNILERFSAQQFPDLHSELNLSSLELGDSALYFCASSVSGGREGEQFFGPGTRLTVL.

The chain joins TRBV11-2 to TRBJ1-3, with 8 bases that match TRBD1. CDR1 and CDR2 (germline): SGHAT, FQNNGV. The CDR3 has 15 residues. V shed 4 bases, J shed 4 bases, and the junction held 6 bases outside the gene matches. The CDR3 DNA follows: TGTGCCAGCAGCTCGGACAGGGAGGTCGGAAACACCATATATTTT. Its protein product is CASSSDREVGNTIYF.

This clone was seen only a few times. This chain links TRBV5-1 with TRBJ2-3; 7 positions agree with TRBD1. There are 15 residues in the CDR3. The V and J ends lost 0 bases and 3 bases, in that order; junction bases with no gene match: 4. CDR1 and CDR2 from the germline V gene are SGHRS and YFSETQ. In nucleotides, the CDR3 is TGCGCCAGCAGCTTGGAGGGACAGTTGACAGATACGCAGTATTTT. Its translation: CASSLEGQLTDTQYF.

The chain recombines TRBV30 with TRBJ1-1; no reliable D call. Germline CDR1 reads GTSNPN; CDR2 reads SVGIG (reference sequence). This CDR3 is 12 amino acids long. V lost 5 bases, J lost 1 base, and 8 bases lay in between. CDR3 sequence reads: CAWGPQNTEAFF. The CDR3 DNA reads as TGTGCCTGGGGGCCGCAGAACACTGAAGCTTTCTTT.

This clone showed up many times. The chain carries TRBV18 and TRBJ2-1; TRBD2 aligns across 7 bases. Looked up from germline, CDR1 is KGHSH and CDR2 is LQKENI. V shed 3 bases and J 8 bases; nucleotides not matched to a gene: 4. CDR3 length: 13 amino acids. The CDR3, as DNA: TGTGCCAGCTCACCTAATGGGAGGGATGAGCAGTTCTTC. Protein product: CASSPNGRDEQFF.

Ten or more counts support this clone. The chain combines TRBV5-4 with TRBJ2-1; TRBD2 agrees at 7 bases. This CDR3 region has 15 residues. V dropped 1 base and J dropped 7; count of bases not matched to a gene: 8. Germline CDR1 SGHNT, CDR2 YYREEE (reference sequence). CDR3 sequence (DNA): TGTGCCAGCAGCTTGTTCGTGGGAGGGAAGAATGAGCAGTTCTTC. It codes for CASSLFVGGKNEQFF.

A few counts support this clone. CDR3 nucleotide sequence: TGTGCCACCCGTCGGGGTTCCTCTGGGGCCAACGTCCTGACTTTC. As protein: CATRRGSSGANVLTF. The V call is TRBV6-5, the J call TRBJ2-6, with D maybe TRBD2 (5 bases). This CDR3 is 15 amino acids long. Trimming removed 10 bases at V and 0 bases at J, with 13 bases between. CDR1 is MNHEY and CDR2 is SVGAGI in the germline V gene.

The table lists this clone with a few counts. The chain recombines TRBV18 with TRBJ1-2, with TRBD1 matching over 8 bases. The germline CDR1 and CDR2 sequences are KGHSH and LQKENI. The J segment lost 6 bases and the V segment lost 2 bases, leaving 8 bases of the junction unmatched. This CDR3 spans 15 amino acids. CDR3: CASSPFPTGEDGYTF. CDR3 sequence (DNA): TGTGCCAGCTCACCATTTCCGACAGGGGAGGATGGCTACACCTTC.

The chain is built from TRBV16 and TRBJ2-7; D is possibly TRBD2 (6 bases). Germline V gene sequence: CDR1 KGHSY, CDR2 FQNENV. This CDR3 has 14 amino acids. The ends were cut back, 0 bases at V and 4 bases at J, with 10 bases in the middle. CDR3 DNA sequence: TGTGCCAGCAGCCAATCAGTGGCGGGGTACGAGCAGTACTTC. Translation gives CASSQSVAGYEQYF.

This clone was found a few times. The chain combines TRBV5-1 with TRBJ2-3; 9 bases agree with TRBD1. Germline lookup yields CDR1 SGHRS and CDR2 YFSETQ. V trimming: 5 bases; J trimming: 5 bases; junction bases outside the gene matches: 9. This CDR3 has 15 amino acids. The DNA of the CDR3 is TGCGCCAGCAGGGGACAGGGCTACCAGGGAGATACGCAGTATTTT. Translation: CASRGQGYQGDTQYF.

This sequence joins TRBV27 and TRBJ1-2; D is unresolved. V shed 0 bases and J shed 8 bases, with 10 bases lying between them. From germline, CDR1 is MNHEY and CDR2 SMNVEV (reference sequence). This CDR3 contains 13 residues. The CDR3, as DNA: TGTGCCAGCAGTTTATCGGCCGGGTCGGGCTACACCTTC. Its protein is CASSLSAGSGYTF.

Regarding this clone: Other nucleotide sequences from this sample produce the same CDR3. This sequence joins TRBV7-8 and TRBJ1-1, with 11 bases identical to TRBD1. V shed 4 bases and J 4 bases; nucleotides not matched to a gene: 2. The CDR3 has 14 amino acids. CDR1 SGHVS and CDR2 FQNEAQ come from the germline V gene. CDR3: CASSSGTGGTEAFF. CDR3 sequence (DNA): TGTGCCAGCAGCTCCGGGACAGGGGGCACTGAAGCTTTCTTT.

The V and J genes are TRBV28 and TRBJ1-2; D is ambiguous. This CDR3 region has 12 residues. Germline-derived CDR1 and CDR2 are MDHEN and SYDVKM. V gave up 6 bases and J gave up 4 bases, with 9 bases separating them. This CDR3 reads CASSLSRYGYTF. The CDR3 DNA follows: TGTGCCAGCAGCCTAAGCCGCTATGGCTACACCTTC.

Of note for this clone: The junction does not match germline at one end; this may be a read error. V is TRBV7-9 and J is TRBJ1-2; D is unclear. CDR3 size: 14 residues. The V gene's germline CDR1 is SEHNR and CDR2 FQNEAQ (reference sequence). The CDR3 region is CASSIAAINYGYTF. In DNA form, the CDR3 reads TGTGCCAGCAGCATAGCCGCGATTAACTATGGCTACACCTTC.

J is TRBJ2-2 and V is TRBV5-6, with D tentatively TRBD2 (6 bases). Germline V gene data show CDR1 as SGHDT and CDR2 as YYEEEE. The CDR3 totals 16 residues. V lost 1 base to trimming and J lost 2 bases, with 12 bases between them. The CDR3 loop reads CASSLRLADNTGELFF. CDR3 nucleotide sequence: TGTGCCAGCAGCTTGAGGTTAGCGGACAACACCGGGGAGCTGTTTTTT.

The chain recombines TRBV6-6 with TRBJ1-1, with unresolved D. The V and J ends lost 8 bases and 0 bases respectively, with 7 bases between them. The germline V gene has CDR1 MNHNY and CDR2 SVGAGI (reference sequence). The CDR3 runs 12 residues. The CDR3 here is CASGWLNTEAFF. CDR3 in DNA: TGTGCCAGCGGCTGGCTGAACACTGAAGCTTTCTTT.

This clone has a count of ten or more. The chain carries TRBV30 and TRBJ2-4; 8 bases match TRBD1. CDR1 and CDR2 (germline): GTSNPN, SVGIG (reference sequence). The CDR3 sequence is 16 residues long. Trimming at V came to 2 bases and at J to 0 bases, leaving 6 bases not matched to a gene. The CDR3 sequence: CAWSLGQALAKNIQYF. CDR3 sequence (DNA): TGTGCCTGGAGTTTGGGACAGGCTTTAGCCAAAAACATTCAGTACTTC.

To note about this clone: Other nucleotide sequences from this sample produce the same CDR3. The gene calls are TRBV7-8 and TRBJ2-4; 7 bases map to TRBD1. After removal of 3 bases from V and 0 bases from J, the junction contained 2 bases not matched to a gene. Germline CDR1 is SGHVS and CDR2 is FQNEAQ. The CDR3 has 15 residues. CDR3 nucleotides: TGTGCCAGCAGCTTGGGGACAGTAGCCAAAAACATTCAGTACTTC. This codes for CASSLGTVAKNIQYF.

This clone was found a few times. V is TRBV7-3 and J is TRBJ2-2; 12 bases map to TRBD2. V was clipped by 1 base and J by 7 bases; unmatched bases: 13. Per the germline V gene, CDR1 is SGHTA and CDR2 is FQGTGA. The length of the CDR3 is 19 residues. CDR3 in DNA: TGTGCCAGCAGCTTAATCCCCAGGACTAGCGGGACCTTGGGCGGGGAGCTGTTTTTT. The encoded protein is CASSLIPRTSGTLGGELFF.

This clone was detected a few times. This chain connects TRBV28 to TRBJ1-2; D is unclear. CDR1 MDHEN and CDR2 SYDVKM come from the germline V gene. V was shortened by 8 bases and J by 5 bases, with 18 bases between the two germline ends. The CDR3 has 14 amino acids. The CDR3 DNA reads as TGTGCCAGCTACGGTCCTCAAATCCGGTATGGCTACACCTTC. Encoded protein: CASYGPQIRYGYTF.

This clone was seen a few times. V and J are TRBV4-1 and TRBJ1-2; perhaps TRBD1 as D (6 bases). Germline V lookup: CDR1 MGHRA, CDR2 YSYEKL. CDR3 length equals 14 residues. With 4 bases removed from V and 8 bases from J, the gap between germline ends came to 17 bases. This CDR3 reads CASSRLQGTRGYTF. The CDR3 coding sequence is TGCGCCAGCAGCCGTTTACAGGGTACAAGGGGCTACACCTTC.

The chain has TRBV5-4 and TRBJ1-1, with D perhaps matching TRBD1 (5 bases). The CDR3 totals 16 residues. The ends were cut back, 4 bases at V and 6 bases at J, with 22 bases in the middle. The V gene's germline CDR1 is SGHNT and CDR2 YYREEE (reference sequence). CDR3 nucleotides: TGTGCCAGCAGCACCGCAGGGAAGGGGCCTTTTGCTGAAGCTTTCTTT. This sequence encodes CASSTAGKGPFAEAFF.

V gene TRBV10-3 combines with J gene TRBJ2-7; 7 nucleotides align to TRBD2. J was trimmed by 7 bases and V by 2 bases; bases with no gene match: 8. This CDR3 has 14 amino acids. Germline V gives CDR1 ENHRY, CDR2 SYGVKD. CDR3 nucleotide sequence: TGTGCCATCAGTGAGGGACTAGATCGGGAGGAGCAGTACTTC. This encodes CAISEGLDREEQYF.

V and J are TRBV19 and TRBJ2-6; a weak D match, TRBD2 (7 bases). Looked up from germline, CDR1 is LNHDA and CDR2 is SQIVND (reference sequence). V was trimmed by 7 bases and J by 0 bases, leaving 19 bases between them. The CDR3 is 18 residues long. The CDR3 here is CASTQTGRGTSGANVLTF. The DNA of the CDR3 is TGTGCCAGTACACAGACGGGGAGGGGGACCTCTGGGGCCAACGTCCTGACTTTC.